The sequence of this T cell receptor beta chain was determined in a study of blood T cell repertoires in COVID-19. Overall study: T cells, B-cell-depleted T cells, or PBMCs supplied cDNA or gDNA.

The length of the CDR3 is 11 residues. Germline CDR1 is MDHEN and CDR2 is SYDVKM. J lost 3 bases, V lost 9 bases, and 1 base had no gene match. Authors' analysis steps: Amplifying reference gene primers gave estimates of nucleated cell counts. Here immunoSEQ multiplex PCR was the method, and the copy in TCRdb shows in-frame clones only, minus some. The DNA gave D and trimming, while V, J and clone size come from that table. The top ten clones hold about 1.6% of a sample with about 140,000 clones, approximately 82% of them seen once. The rearrangement uses TRBV28 and TRBJ1-2; 7 bases agree with TRBD1. Specimen: peripheral blood. The sequence was obtained from a human donor in a cohort sampled during active COVID-19. The CDR3 nucleotides are TGTGCCAGTACAGGGGACTATGGCTACACCTTC. Amino acids: CASTGDYGYTF.